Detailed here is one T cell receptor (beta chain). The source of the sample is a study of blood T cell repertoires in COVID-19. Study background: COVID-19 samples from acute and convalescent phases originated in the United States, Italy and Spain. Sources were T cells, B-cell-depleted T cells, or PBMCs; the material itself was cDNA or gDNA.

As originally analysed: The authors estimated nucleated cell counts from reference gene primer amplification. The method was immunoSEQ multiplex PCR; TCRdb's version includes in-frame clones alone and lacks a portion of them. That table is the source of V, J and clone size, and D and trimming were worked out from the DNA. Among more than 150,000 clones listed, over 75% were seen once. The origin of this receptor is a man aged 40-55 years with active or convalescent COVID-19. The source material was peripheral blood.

The CDR3 spells CASSLGQGRNEQFF. As DNA, the CDR3 is TGCGCCAGCAGCTTGGGACAGGGGAGAAATGAGCAGTTCTTC. The chain couples TRBV5-1 to TRBJ2-1; 8 bases map to TRBD1. Trimming removed 0 bases from V and 7 bases from J; junction bases left unmatched: 3. Germline V lookup: CDR1 SGHRS, CDR2 YFSETQ. The CDR3 is 14 amino acids.